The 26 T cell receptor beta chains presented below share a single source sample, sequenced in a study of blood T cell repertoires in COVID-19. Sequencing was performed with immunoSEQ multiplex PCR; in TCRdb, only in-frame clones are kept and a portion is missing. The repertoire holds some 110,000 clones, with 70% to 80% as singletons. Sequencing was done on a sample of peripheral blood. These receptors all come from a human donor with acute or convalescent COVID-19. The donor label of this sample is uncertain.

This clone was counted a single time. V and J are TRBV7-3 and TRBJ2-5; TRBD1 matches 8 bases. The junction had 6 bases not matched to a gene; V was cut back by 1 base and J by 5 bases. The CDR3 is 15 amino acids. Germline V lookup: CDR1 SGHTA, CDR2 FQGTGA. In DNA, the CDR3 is TGTGCCAGCAGCTTAAGGCCAGGGGGCGAGGAGACCCAGTACTTC. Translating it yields CASSLRPGGEETQYF.

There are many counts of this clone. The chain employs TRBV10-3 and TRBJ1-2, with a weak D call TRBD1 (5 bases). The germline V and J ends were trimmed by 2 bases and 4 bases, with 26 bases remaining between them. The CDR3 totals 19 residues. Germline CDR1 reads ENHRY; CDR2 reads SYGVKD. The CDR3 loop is CAISENVGQGGRLVYGYTF. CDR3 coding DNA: TGTGCCATCAGTGAGAATGTCGGGCAGGGCGGACGTCTAGTCTATGGCTACACCTTC.

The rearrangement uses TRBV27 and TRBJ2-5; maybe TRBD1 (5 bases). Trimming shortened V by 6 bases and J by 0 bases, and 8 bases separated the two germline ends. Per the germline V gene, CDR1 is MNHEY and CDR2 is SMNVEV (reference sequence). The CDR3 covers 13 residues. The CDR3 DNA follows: TGTGCCAGCAGGTCAGGGTACCAAGAGACCCAGTACTTC. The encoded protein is CASRSGYQETQYF.

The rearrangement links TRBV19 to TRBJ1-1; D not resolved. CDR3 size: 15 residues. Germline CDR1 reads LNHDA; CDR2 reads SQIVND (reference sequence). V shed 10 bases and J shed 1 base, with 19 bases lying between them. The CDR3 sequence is CATSTQHSGNTEAFF. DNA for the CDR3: TGTGCCACCTCAACACAGCACAGCGGGAACACTGAAGCTTTCTTT.

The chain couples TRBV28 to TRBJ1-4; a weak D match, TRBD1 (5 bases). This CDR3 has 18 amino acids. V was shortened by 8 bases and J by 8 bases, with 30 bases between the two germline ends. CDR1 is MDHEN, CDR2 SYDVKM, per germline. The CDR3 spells CASSPGRAIRWGEEKLFF. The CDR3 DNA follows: TGTGCCAGCTCCCCCGGACGCGCAATTCGGTGGGGGGAAGAAAAACTGTTTTTT.

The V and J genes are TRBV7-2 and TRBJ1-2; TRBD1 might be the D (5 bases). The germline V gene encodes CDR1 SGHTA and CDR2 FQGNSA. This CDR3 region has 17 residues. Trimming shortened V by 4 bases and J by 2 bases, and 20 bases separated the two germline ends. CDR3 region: CASSSPLGGGPNYGYTF. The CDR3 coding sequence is TGTGCCAGCAGCTCCCCTCTGGGGGGAGGGCCCAACTATGGCTACACCTTC.

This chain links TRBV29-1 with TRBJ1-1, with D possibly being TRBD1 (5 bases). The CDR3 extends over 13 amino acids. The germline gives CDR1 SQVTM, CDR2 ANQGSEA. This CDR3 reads CTSRGGVNTEAFF. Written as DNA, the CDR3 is TGCACCTCTCGTGGGGGGGTGAACACTGAAGCTTTCTTT.

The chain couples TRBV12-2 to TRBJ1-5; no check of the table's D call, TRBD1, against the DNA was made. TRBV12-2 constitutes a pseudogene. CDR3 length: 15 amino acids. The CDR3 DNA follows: TGTGCAAGTCGCTCAGGGACATGTAGCAATCAGCCCCAGCATTTT. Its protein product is CASRSGTCSNQPQHF.

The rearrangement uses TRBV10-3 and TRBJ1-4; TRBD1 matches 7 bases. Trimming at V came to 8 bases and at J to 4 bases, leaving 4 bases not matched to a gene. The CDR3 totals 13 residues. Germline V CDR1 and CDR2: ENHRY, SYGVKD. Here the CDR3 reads CAIQGTDNEKLFF. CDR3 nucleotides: TGTGCCATCCAAGGGACAGATAATGAAAAACTGTTTTTT.

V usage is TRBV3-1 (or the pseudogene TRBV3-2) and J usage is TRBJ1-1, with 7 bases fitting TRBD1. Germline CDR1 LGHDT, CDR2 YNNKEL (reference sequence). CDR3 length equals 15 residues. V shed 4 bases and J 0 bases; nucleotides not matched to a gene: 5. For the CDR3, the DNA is TGTGCCAGCAGCCTAAGGGACAGCATGAACACTGAAGCTTTCTTT. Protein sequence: CASSLRDSMNTEAFF.

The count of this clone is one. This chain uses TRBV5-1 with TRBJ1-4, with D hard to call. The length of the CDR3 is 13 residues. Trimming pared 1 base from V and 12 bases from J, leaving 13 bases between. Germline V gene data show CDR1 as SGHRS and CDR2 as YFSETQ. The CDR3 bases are TGCGCCAGCAGCTTGAATCGTAATTTAGAACTGTTTTTT. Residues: CASSLNRNLELFF.

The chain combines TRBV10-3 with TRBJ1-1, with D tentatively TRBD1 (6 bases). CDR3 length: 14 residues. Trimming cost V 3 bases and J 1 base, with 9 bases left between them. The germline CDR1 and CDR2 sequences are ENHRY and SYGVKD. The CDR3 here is CAISDRTENTEAFF. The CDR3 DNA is TGTGCCATCAGTGATCGGACAGAGAACACTGAAGCTTTCTTT.

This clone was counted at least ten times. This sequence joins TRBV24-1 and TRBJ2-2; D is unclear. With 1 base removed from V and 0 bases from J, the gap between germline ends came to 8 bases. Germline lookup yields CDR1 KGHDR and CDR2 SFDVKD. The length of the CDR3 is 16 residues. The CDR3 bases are TGTGCCACCAGTGATTTTTCACAATCGAACACCGGGGAGCTGTTTTTT. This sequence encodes CATSDFSQSNTGELFF.

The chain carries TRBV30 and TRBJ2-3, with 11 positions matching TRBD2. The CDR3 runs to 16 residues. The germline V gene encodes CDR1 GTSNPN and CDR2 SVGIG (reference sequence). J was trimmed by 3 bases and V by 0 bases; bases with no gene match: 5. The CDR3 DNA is TGTGCCTGGAGTGTAAGGGGACTAGCGGTGACAGATACGCAGTATTTT. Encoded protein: CAWSVRGLAVTDTQYF.

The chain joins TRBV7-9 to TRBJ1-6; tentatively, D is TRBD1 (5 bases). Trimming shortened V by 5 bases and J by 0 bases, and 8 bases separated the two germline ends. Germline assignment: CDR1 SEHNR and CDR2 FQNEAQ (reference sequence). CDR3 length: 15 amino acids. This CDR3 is CASSGGTSYNSPLHF. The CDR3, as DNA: TGTGCCAGCAGCGGCGGGACCTCCTATAATTCACCCCTCCACTTT.

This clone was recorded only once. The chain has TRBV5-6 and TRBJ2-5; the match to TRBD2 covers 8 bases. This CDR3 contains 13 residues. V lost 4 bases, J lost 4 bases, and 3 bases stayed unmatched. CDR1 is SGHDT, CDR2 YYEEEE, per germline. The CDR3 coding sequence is TGTGCCAGCAGCGTACTAGCGGTAGAGACCCAGTACTTC. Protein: CASSVLAVETQYF. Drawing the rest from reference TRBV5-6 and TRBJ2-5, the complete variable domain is DAGVTQSPTHLIKTRGQQVTLRCSPKSGHDTVSWYQQALGQGPQFIFQYYEEEERQRGNFPDRFSGHQFPNYSSELNVNALLLGDSALYLCASSVLAVETQYFGPGTRLLVL.

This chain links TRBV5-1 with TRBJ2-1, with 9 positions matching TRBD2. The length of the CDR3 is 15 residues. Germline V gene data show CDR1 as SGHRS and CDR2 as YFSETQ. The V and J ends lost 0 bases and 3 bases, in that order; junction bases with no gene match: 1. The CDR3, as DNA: TGCGCCAGCAGCTTGGGAGCGGGGGGCTACAATGAGCAGTTCTTC. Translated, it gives CASSLGAGGYNEQFF.

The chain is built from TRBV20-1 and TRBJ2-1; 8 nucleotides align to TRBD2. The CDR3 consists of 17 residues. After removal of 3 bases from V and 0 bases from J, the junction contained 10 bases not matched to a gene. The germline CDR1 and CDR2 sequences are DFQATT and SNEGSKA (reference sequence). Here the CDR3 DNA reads TGCAGTGCTAGTTTAATCGGTAGCGGGGCCTCCTACAATGAGCAGTTCTTC. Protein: CSASLIGSGASYNEQFF.

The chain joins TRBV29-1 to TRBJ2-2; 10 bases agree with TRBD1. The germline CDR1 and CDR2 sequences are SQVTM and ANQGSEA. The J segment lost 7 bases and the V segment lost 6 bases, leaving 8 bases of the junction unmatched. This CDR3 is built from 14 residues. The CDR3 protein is CSVGTTGGFGELFF. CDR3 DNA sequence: TGCAGCGTGGGAACGACAGGGGGCTTCGGGGAGCTGTTTTTT.

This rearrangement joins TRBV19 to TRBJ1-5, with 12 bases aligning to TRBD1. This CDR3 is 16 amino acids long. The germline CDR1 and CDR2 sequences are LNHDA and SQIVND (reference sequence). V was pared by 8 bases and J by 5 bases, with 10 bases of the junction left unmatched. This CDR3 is CASSKAGTGGDQPQHF. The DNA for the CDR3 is TGTGCCAGTTCAAAAGCCGGGACAGGGGGCGATCAGCCCCAGCATTTT.

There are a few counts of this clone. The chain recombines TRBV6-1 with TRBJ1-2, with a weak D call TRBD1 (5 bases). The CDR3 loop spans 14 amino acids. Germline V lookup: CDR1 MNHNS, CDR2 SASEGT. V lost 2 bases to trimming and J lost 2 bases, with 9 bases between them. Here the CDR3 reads CASSERQGNYGYTF. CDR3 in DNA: TGTGCCAGCAGTGAAAGGCAGGGAAACTATGGCTACACCTTC.

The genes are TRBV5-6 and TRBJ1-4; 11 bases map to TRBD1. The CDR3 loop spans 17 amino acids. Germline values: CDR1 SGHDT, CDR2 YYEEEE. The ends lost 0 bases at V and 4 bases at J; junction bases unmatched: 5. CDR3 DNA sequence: TGTGCCAGCAGCTTGGCGGACAGGGGGCCCATTAATGAAAAACTGTTTTTT. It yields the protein CASSLADRGPINEKLFF.

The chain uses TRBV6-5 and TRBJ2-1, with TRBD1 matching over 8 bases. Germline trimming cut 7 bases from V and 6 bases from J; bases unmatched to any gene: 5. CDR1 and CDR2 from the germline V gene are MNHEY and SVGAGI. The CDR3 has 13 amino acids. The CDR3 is CASIGTGPNEQFF. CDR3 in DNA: TGTGCCAGCATCGGGACAGGCCCCAATGAGCAGTTCTTC.

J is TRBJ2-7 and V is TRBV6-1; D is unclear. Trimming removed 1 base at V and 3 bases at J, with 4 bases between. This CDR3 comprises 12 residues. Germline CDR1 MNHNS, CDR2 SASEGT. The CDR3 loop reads CASSEGYYEQYV. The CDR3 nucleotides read TGTGCCAGCAGTGAAGGTTACTACGAGCAGTACGTC.

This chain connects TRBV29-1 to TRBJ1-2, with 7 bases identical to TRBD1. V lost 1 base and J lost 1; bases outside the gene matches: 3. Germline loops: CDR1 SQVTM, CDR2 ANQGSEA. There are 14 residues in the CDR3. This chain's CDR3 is CSVEGTGLNYGYTF. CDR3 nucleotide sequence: TGCAGCGTTGAAGGGACAGGTCTTAACTATGGCTACACCTTC.

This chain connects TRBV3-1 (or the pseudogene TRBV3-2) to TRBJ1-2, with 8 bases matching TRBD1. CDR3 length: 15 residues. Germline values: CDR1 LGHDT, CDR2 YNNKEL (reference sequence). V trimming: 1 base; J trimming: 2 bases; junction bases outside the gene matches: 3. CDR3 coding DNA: TGTGCCAGCAGCCAAGTGCACAGGGGGAACTATGGCTACACCTTC. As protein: CASSQVHRGNYGYTF.